This T cell receptor (beta chain) was sequenced during a study of blood T cell repertoires in COVID-19. On the study more broadly: From the United States, Italy and Spain came samples of acute and convalescent COVID-19.

Patients of the Seattle cohort, enrolled during active infection, were followed longitudinally. Study processing details: From reference gene primer amplification, estimates of nucleated cell counts were derived. Only in-frame clones appear in the TCRdb table, and some are missing; sequencing was by immunoSEQ multiplex PCR. For V, J and clone size, that table is used; D and trimming come from the DNA. The repertoire holds about 150,000 clones, with 84% as singletons. The receptor's source is a man younger than 40 with COVID-19, enrolled during active disease. What was sequenced was peripheral blood.

In DNA, the CDR3 is TGTGCCAGCAGCGTAGAGGGGCTGCGGGAGCAGTTCTTC. Its protein is CASSVEGLREQFF. This chain connects TRBV9 to TRBJ2-1; maybe TRBD1 (5 bases). Germline V gene data show CDR1 as SGDLS and CDR2 as YYNGEE. This CDR3 has 13 amino acids. V was shortened by 0 bases and J by 10 bases, with 11 bases between the two germline ends.